The 32 T cell receptor beta chains in this list originate from one sample, sequenced in a study of T-cell memory formation after mild COVID-19 (dated by TCRdb to about 2021). The library was built by means of 5' RACE. Sequenced on an Illumina NovaSeq 6000. The public reads were run again by TCRdb, first through fastp at Q25 and then through MiXCR, and only productive beta chains were kept. Each entry merges the rows of one CDR3 protein and shows their most common DNA and genes. This sample lists tens of thousands of distinct CDR3 sequences; around 6.1% were detected once. The top ten clones comprise 0.79% of the sample. The sequenced sample was PBMCs or a T cell subset sorted from them (not recorded which). The origin of the receptors is an adult who had mild COVID-19 (a few samples of this study predate the infection). The sample titles of this study are shuffled in the database, so cell type and time point are left out.

This clonotype was counted at least ten times. V and J are TRBV15 and TRBJ1-2, with no clear D. Trimming shortened V by 5 bases and J by 4 bases, and 8 bases separated the two germline ends. Germline V gene sequence: CDR1 LNHNV, CDR2 YYDKDF (reference sequence). This CDR3 region has 12 residues. Here the CDR3 DNA reads TGTGCCACCAGCGGCGCGTCCTATGGCTACACCTTC. This translates into CATSGASYGYTF.

This clonotype was seen more than once but under ten times. This sequence joins TRBV6-6 and TRBJ1-4, with a tentative D call TRBD1 (5 bases). With 5 bases removed from V and 5 bases from J, the gap between germline ends came to 6 bases. This CDR3 contains 12 residues. The germline V gene encodes CDR1 MNHNY and CDR2 SVGAGI (reference sequence). The CDR3 sequence: CASSDRNEKLFF. The DNA for the CDR3 is TGTGCCAGCAGTGACAGAAATGAAAAACTGTTTTTT.

This clonotype was seen only a few times. CDR3 region: CASSRQGAMGGYTF. The CDR3, as DNA: TGTGCCAGCAGCCGACAGGGGGCGATGGGTGGCTACACCTTC. The chain has TRBV12-3 or TRBV12-4 and TRBJ1-2; 10 bases line up with TRBD1. V lost 6 bases, J lost 7 bases, and 8 bases stayed unmatched. The CDR3 runs to 14 residues.

This clonotype turned up a few times. J is TRBJ1-1 and V is TRBV19; D not certain. Germline loops: CDR1 LNHDA, CDR2 SQIVND (reference sequence). V lost 3 bases and J lost 0, with 8 bases in between. This CDR3 comprises 14 residues. Here the CDR3 DNA reads TGTGCCAGTAGTATTCGGCTAATGAACACTGAAGCTTTCTTT. This sequence encodes CASSIRLMNTEAFF.

In this sample, this clonotype turned up many times. V and J are TRBV24-1 and TRBJ1-1; possibly TRBD1 for D (6 bases). Trimming pared 5 bases from V and 0 bases from J, leaving 21 bases between. In germline, CDR1 is KGHDR, CDR2 SFDVKD. This CDR3 is 18 amino acids long. Here the CDR3 reads CATSGSPRRGGMNTEAFF. The CDR3 coding sequence is TGTGCCACCAGTGGGAGTCCACGAAGGGGGGGCATGAACACTGAAGCTTTCTTT.

This clonotype was observed at least ten times. The V and J genes are TRBV7-2 and TRBJ1-1, with a weak D call TRBD1 (6 bases). Germline CDR1 is SGHTA and CDR2 is FQGNSA. This CDR3 has 13 amino acids. The germline V and J ends were trimmed by 6 bases and 4 bases, with 12 bases remaining between them. The CDR3 nucleotides read TGTGCCAGCAGGCAACAGGGTGCCACTGAAGCTTTCTTT. Protein: CASRQQGATEAFF. Variable domain in full (rest from reference TRBV7-2 and TRBJ1-1): GAGVSQSPSNKVTEKGKDVELRCDPISGHTALYWYRQSLGQGLEFLIYFQGNSAPDKSGLPSDRFSAERTGGSVSTLTIQRTQQEDSAVYLCASRQQGATEAFFGQGTRLTVV.

This clonotype was seen at least ten times. V gene TRBV6-1 combines with J gene TRBJ2-2, with D tentatively TRBD1 (5 bases). Germline CDR1 reads MNHNS; CDR2 reads SASEGT. V was cut by 3 bases and J by 4 bases, with 12 bases left in between. The CDR3 contains 15 residues. CDR3 nucleotides: TGTGCCAGCAGTGAGAAACAGGCCAGCACCGGGGAGCTGTTTTTT. It encodes CASSEKQASTGELFF.

V and J are TRBV7-8 and TRBJ1-5; no reliable D call. V lost 4 bases and J lost 0, with 13 bases in between. Germline CDR1 and CDR2: SGHVS and FQNEAQ. The CDR3 totals 16 residues. The CDR3 DNA reads TGTGCCAGCAGCTCGCGGTGGGCAGATAGCAATCAGCCCCAGCATTTT. Amino acids: CASSSRWADSNQPQHF.

The chain carries TRBV19 and TRBJ2-7; 9 bases are a match to TRBD2. The junction had 17 bases not matched to a gene; V was cut back by 5 bases and J by 0 bases. Germline values: CDR1 LNHDA, CDR2 SQIVND (reference sequence). The CDR3 runs 19 residues. The CDR3 reads CASSLNSGSASPSSYEQYF. The CDR3 DNA follows: TGTGCCAGTAGTTTGAATAGCGGGAGCGCCTCTCCGAGCTCCTACGAGCAGTACTTC.

This clonotype has ten or more counts. This chain links TRBV7-2 with TRBJ2-3; D remains unclear. Germline lookup yields CDR1 SGHTA and CDR2 FQGNSA. The CDR3 extends over 13 amino acids. Trimming shortened V by 3 bases and J by 5 bases, and 9 bases separated the two germline ends. The CDR3 nucleotides are TGTGCCAGCAGCTTGGTGCAGCAAGATACGCAGTATTTT. Its translation: CASSLVQQDTQYF.

This clonotype was observed many times. The genes are TRBV12-3 or TRBV12-4 and TRBJ2-4; D uncertain. The CDR3 is made up of 13 amino acids. Deletions cut 6 bases from V and 0 bases from J, with 6 bases between. CDR3 region: CASRGLAKNIQYF. In DNA form, the CDR3 reads TGTGCCAGCAGAGGTCTAGCCAAAAACATTCAGTACTTC.

This clonotype has ten or more counts. The rearrangement joins TRBV21-1 to TRBJ1-2. TRBV21-1 counts as a pseudogene. This CDR3 spans 13 amino acids. CDR3 nucleotides: TGTGCCAGCAGCAGGAGGCAGTACTATGGCTACACCTTC. Protein: CASSRRQYYGYTF.

This clonotype was seen ten or more times. The chain uses TRBV9 and TRBJ2-1; perhaps TRBD1 as D (6 bases). The CDR3 is 14 amino acids. Trimming took off 3 bases at V and 7 bases at J, with 14 bases between the two ends. Looked up from germline, CDR1 is SGDLS and CDR2 is YYNGEE. In nucleotides, the CDR3 is TGTGCCAGCAGCGAAGAACAGGGTACTAATGAGCAGTTCTTC. It is translated as CASSEEQGTNEQFF.

There are many counts of this clonotype. The chain joins TRBV21-1 to TRBJ2-3; the D segment call TRBD1 is taken from the table without a DNA check. TRBV21-1 is a known pseudogene. The CDR3 covers 15 residues. In DNA, the CDR3 is TGTGCCAGCCGACGTCCAGGGCGGATCACAGATACGCAGTATTTT. It yields the protein CASRRPGRITDTQYF.

This clonotype was found many times. J is TRBJ2-5 and V is TRBV5-1; the match to TRBD2 covers 13 bases. Looked up from germline, CDR1 is SGHRS and CDR2 is YFSETQ. With V trimmed by 3 bases and J by 4 bases, 9 bases remained unmatched. The length of the CDR3 is 17 residues. The CDR3 sequence: CASSCTRTSGSRETQYF. CDR3 sequence (DNA): TGCGCCAGCAGCTGCACTAGGACTAGCGGGAGTAGAGAGACCCAGTACTTC.

Many counts were recorded for this clonotype. V is TRBV24-1 and J is TRBJ2-2; 10 bases align to TRBD1. This CDR3 is 16 amino acids long. V lost 3 bases and J lost 5; bases outside the gene matches: 5. Germline CDR1 is KGHDR and CDR2 is SFDVKD. The CDR3 protein is CATSDPGTGVTGELFF. The CDR3 DNA sequence: TGTGCCACCAGTGATCCCGGGACAGGGGTGACCGGGGAGCTGTTTTTT.

This clonotype appeared many times. The J gene is TRBJ2-3, the V gene TRBV4-2, with D unresolved. The CDR3 spans 14 residues. Trimming shortened V by 6 bases and J by 3 bases, and 13 bases separated the two germline ends. Germline V gene data show CDR1 as LGHNA and CDR2 as YNFKEQ. The CDR3 loop is CASRHIGRTDTQYF. In nucleotides, the CDR3 is TGTGCCAGCAGACACATCGGGCGAACAGATACGCAGTATTTT.

There are a few counts of this clonotype. The chain carries TRBV28 and TRBJ1-2, with 7 bases aligning to TRBD1. Germline CDR1 is MDHEN and CDR2 is SYDVKM. The trim removed 4 bases at V and 8 bases at J, leaving 16 bases unmatched. The CDR3 has 16 residues. CDR3 sequence (DNA): TGTGCCAGCAGTTCTCGGGGAAAGGGGGCGAGTGGAGGCTACACCTTC. This codes for CASSSRGKGASGGYTF.

This clonotype was found a few times. The chain uses TRBV10-3 and TRBJ2-6; D perhaps matches TRBD2 (5 bases). V lost 4 bases to trimming and J lost 0 bases, with 7 bases between them. CDR3 length equals 15 residues. CDR1 and CDR2 (germline): ENHRY, SYGVKD. The CDR3 DNA follows: TGTGCCATCAGTGTTGGAGGCTCTGGGGCCAACGTCCTGACTTTC. It is translated as CAISVGGSGANVLTF.

This clonotype was seen only a few times. The rearrangement links TRBV12-3 or TRBV12-4 to TRBJ1-1; D gene ambiguous. The CDR3 totals 14 residues. Between the trimmed V and J ends, which lost 1 base and 5 bases, there was a span of 11 bases. The chain's CDR3 is CASSLGPSRTEAFF. DNA for the CDR3: TGTGCCAGCAGTTTAGGCCCTAGCCGGACTGAAGCTTTCTTT.

This clonotype was recorded at least ten times. This chain uses TRBV10-3 with TRBJ2-2; TRBD2 might be the D (6 bases). This CDR3 comprises 15 residues. CDR1 is ENHRY and CDR2 is SYGVKD in the germline V gene. V lost 3 bases, J lost 7 bases, and 15 bases lay in between. CDR3 protein: CAISDPGGVLGELFF. The CDR3 DNA sequence: TGTGCCATCAGTGACCCCGGAGGGGTCCTCGGGGAGCTGTTTTTT.

This clonotype appeared many times. The rearrangement joins TRBV12-3 or TRBV12-4 to TRBJ2-3; no definite D call. The CDR3 sequence is 15 residues long. Trimming cost V 3 bases and J 4 bases, with 14 bases left between them. The CDR3 sequence is CASSFNSLSSDTQYF. DNA for the CDR3: TGTGCCAGCAGTTTCAACAGCCTTTCATCAGATACGCAGTATTTT.

This clonotype was seen at least ten times. This chain uses TRBV7-3 with TRBJ2-2; D may match TRBD1 or TRBD2 (6 bases each). Looked up from germline, CDR1 is SGHTA and CDR2 is FQGTGA. This CDR3 comprises 13 residues. V gave up 4 bases and J gave up 6 bases, with 9 bases separating them. The CDR3 DNA is TGTGCCAGCAGCTCGGGGGCGTCCGGGGAGCTGTTTTTT. This sequence encodes CASSSGASGELFF.

This clonotype has a count of ten or more. The chain couples TRBV12-3 or TRBV12-4 to TRBJ2-3; 7 bases align to TRBD1. The V and J ends lost 5 bases and 1 base, in that order; junction bases with no gene match: 3. The CDR3 runs 14 residues. CDR3 coding DNA: TGTGCCAGCAGTCTAGGACAGGGCACAGATACGCAGTATTTT. This sequence encodes CASSLGQGTDTQYF.

Here the CDR3 DNA reads TGTGCCAGCAGTGAAGTGAGGGCGCGAGAAGGCTACACCTTC. The encoded protein is CASSEVRAREGYTF. This rearrangement joins TRBV6-1 to TRBJ1-2, with D uncertain. Germline CDR1 reads MNHNS; CDR2 reads SASEGT. Trimming removed 1 base at V and 8 bases at J, with 14 bases between. The CDR3 spans 14 residues.

Concerning this clonotype: A much bigger clone sits one base away, suggesting this may be a read error. This chain links TRBV24-1 with TRBJ2-1; a weak D match, TRBD1 (6 bases). This CDR3 region has 16 residues. In germline, CDR1 is KGHDR, CDR2 SFDVKD. This chain's CDR3 is CSTSDSAQGWYNEQFF. CDR3 nucleotide sequence: TGTTCCACCAGTGACTCGGCGCAGGGGTGGTACAATGAGCAGTTCTTC.

This clonotype was seen ten or more times. V is TRBV12-5 and J is TRBJ1-5; D gene ambiguous. With 2 bases removed from V and 5 bases from J, the gap between germline ends came to 13 bases. This CDR3 contains 15 residues. Germline V gene lookup returns CDR1 LGHNT and CDR2 FRNRAP. In DNA, the CDR3 is TGTGCTAGTGGTTTGCCAACGGACTGCTATCAGCCCCAGCATTTT. Translated: CASGLPTDCYQPQHF.

This clonotype was recorded at least ten times. The chain joins TRBV18 to TRBJ2-7; D ambiguous. The V and J ends lost 2 bases and 4 bases respectively, with 12 bases between them. The CDR3 is 14 residues long. Germline V gives CDR1 KGHSH, CDR2 LQKENI. The CDR3 here is CASSPDHSRYEQYF. CDR3 DNA: TGTGCCAGCTCACCAGATCACAGTAGATACGAGCAGTACTTC.

Ten or more counts support this clonotype. This chain joins TRBV12-3 or TRBV12-4 and TRBJ2-1, with TRBD1 identical over 9 bases. V lost 0 bases, J lost 9 bases, and 12 bases stayed unmatched. CDR3 length: 17 amino acids. DNA for the CDR3: TGTGCCAGCAGTTTAGCATCACAGGGACAGGGTAGTAGTGAGCAGTTCTTC. Translated, it gives CASSLASQGQGSSEQFF.

This clonotype was recorded a few times. This chain links TRBV6-5 with TRBJ1-1; D is perhaps TRBD1 (5 bases). V lost 0 bases to trimming and J lost 7 bases, with 15 bases between them. Looked up from germline, CDR1 is MNHEY and CDR2 is SVGAGI. This CDR3 comprises 15 residues. The CDR3 nucleotides read TGTGCCAGCAGTTACTCTTGGCAGGGCGGCTTTGAAGCTTTCTTT. Protein: CASSYSWQGGFEAFF.

This clonotype was counted ten times or more. V is TRBV24-1 and J is TRBJ2-3, with 11 bases aligning to TRBD2. The V segment lost 12 bases and the J segment 3 bases; nucleotides outside the gene matches: 7. Germline CDR1 reads KGHDR; CDR2 reads SFDVKD. CDR3 size: 14 residues. The CDR3 spells CASSGTSGTDTQYF. The DNA of the CDR3 is TGTGCCTCCTCGGGGACTAGCGGAACAGATACGCAGTATTTT.

CDR3 in DNA: TGTGCCAGTAGTGGTAAACAGGGCGGCAATGAGCAGTTCTTC. Translation gives CASSGKQGGNEQFF. The chain is built from TRBV19 and TRBJ2-1, with D maybe TRBD1 (6 bases). Germline CDR1 reads LNHDA; CDR2 reads SQIVND (reference sequence). The CDR3 loop spans 14 amino acids. V lost 5 bases and J lost 6, with 14 bases in between.